This TCR beta chain was retrieved from a study of CD8+ T cells in alopecia areata. Study-level findings and limits: There were many expanded lesional clones persisting in scalp and blood during tofacitinib. For baseline CD8+ expansion, any link to response stays uncertain with one nonresponder.

Investigators isolated RNA and reverse transcribed it into cDNA to act as the sequencing template. The table came from immunoSEQ multiplex PCR; TCRdb's copy has only in-frame clones and leaves some out. The data hold 100,000 to 150,000 clones, with around 60% observed a single time. In regard to this clone: The antigen is unknown.

The treatment denotes: oral pan-JAK inhibitor, 5-10 mg twice daily. Obtained from alopecia areata patients were lesional scalp punch biopsies along with peripheral blood. V was clipped by 4 bases and J by 4 bases; unmatched bases: 7. This CDR3 comprises 15 residues. Germline values: CDR1 SGHNT, CDR2 YYREEE (reference sequence). This chain uses TRBV5-4 with TRBJ1-2; 10 bases are shared with TRBD1. The sequenced sample was CD4+ T cells sorted from blood, obtained at week 4, from a patient treated with tofacitinib. This clonotype was obtained from a human donor with alopecia areata. DNA for the CDR3: TGTGCCAGCAGCCCCGGGACAGGGGCTTCCTATGGCTACACCTTC. Translation: CASSPGTGASYGYTF. The full variable domain, rest sourced from reference TRBV5-4 and TRBJ1-2, is ETGVTQSPTHLIKTRGQQVTLRCSSQSGHNTVSWYQQALGQGPQFIFQYYREEENGRGNFPPRFSGLQFPNYSSELNVNALELDDSALYLCASSPGTGASYGYTFGSGTRLTVV.